One sample yielded the 11 T cell receptor beta chains listed below, sequenced in a study of tissue T cells after allogeneic stem cell transplantation. This sample's time point: mouse harvest day 14 after allogeneic transplant. Tail vein injection delivered 10^7 T-cell-depleted bone marrow cells and 10^6 splenic CD5+ T cells. Repertoires were generated with immunoSEQ multiplex PCR, while TCRdb's copy carries only in-frame clones and drops some. The sample comprises 4,800 or so clones, roughly 30% of which are singletons, and 5.5% to 8.5% rests with the top ten. Sequenced input: skin. These receptors were collected from a female BALB/c mouse given C57BL/6 T cells with graft-versus-host disease after an allogeneic hematopoietic cell transplant.

This clone turned up a few times. The germline and genes are mouse ones. The observed sequence ends 1 residue before the CDR3 terminus, with the missing tail filled in from the germline J gene. The chain is built from TRBV4 and TRBJ1-5; D ambiguous. Per the germline V gene, CDR1 is LGHDT and CDR2 is YNNKQL (reference sequence). The CDR3 has 14 amino acids. The V end lost 6 bases, the J end lost 0 bases, and 9 bases lay between the germline ends. The CDR3 is CASSRTVNNQAPLF. Incomplete CDR3 DNA: TGTGCCAGCAGTCGCACAGTTAACAACCAGGCTCCGCTT.

Only a few counts were recorded for this clone. Gene names refer to mouse genes. Sequencing ends 1 residue short of the CDR3 end; the germline J gene provides the rest. The chain has TRBV26 and TRBJ1-3; no definite D call. This CDR3 has 15 amino acids. CDR1 and CDR2 from the germline V gene are KGHPV and FQNQEV (reference sequence). V was clipped by 4 bases and J by 2 bases, with 12 bases between them. CDR3 bases read: TGTGCCAGCAGTCCGTCTCCTAGGGCTGGAAATACGCTCTAT. Its translation is CASSPSPRAGNTLY. Given in full, the CDR3 is CASSPSPRAGNTLYF.

This clone was counted a few times. Germline and genes: mouse. The read stops 1 residue short of the end of the CDR3; the missing end is completed from the germline J gene. The J gene is TRBJ1-4, the V gene TRBV2; 9 bases line up with TRBD1. With V trimmed by 2 bases and J by 0 bases, 1 base remained unmatched. From germline, CDR1 is LGHNA and CDR2 YSYQKL. The CDR3 consists of 16 residues. The sequenced CDR3 bases are TGTGCCAGCAGCCAAAGGACAGGGGTTTCCAACGAAAGATTATTT. Amino acid sequence: CASSQRTGVSNERLF. In full, the CDR3 is CASSQRTGVSNERLFF.

In this sample, this clone is medium-sized. The gene names here belong to mouse. The read ends 1 residue shy of where the CDR3 ends; the end is completed using the germline J gene. The chain employs TRBV14 and TRBJ2-7; D possibly uses TRBD1 or TRBD2 (7 bases each). The V gene's germline CDR1 is SGHDT and CDR2 FRDEAV. CDR3 length: 15 amino acids. V was cut by 5 bases and J by 0 bases, with 15 bases left in between. This chain's CDR3 is CASRPQGGGSYEQYF. CDR3 bases read: TGTGCCAGCAGACCTCAGGGGGGGGGCTCCTATGAACAGTAC.

This clone is deemed medium-sized. Gene names are the mouse ones. The read terminates 1 residue ahead of where the CDR3 ends, so the germline J gene completes it. The J gene is TRBJ2-7, the V gene TRBV23; the D call of TRBD1 is as the table states it, not checked on the DNA. Germline V gene data show CDR1 as KGHTA and CDR2 as FQNQQP. The CDR3 is made up of 14 amino acids. The CDR3 reads CSSSQSGQGYEQYF. Incomplete CDR3 DNA: TGCTCCAGCAGTCAATCGGGACAGGGGTATGAACAGTAC.

Notes on this clone: Each gene name is a mouse one. The sequence runs out 1 residue before the end of the CDR3; the remainder is reconstructed from the germline J gene. The chain links TRBV3 to TRBJ1-5; D may be TRBD1 (5 bases). Germline V lookup: CDR1 SNHLY, CDR2 FYNGKV (reference sequence). This CDR3 has 13 residues. V lost 2 bases and J 4 bases, leaving 6 bases between the germline ends. The DNA read from the CDR3 is TGTGCCAGCAGCTTACGGACAAACCAGGCTCCGCTT. Translating gives CASSLRTNQAPL. The full CDR3 protein reads CASSLRTNQAPLF.

As for this clone: Gene names are the mouse ones. The read stops 1 residue short of the end of the CDR3; the missing end is completed from the germline J gene. The V gene is TRBV26, the J gene TRBJ1-1, with D possibly TRBD1 on 6 matching bases. Deletions cut 6 bases from V and 1 base from J, with 9 bases between. Germline values: CDR1 KGHPV, CDR2 FQNQEV (reference sequence). The CDR3 loop spans 13 amino acids. CDR3 DNA (partial): TGTGCCAGCAGCAGACAGGAAAACACAGAAGTCTTC. Translation gives CASSRQENTEVF. The full CDR3 protein reads CASSRQENTEVFF. Combining the CDR3 with reference TRBV26 and TRBJ1-1 gives the whole variable domain NSKVIQTPRYLVKGQGQKAKMRCIPEKGHPVVFWYQQNKNNEFKFLINFQNQEVLQQIDMTEKRFSAECPSNSPCSLEIQSSEAGDSALYLCASSRQENTEVFFGKGTRLTVV.

Details on this clone: Each gene name is a mouse one. Read coverage stops 1 residue before the CDR3 terminus; the germline J gene supplies the remainder. This chain links TRBV3 with TRBJ2-5, with 11 bases fitting TRBD2. CDR3 length: 16 amino acids. V lost 2 bases to trimming and J lost 2 bases; unmatched junction nucleotides: 3. The germline CDR1 and CDR2 sequences are SNHLY and FYNGKV (reference sequence). CDR3 DNA, as far as it was read: TGTGCCAGCAGCTTACTGGGACTGGGGGCCCAAGACACCCAGTAC. Its protein product is CASSLLGLGAQDTQY. The CDR3 reads in full as CASSLLGLGAQDTQYF.

Comments on this clone: Any gene name here is a mouse gene name. The read terminates 1 residue before the CDR3 end, so the remaining end is supplied by the germline J gene. The sample has other DNA sequences that encode this CDR3 too. The V gene is TRBV26, the J gene TRBJ2-5, with D uncertain. The V gene's germline CDR1 is KGHPV and CDR2 FQNQEV (reference sequence). Trimming stripped 3 bases from V and 4 bases from J, with 2 bases between. The CDR3 contains 11 residues. CDR3 in amino acids: CASSLKDTQYF. The CDR3 bases that were read are TGTGCCAGCAGTCTCAAAGACACCCAGTAC.

On this clone: The listed genes are named as in mouse. The read is 1 residue too short to cover the CDR3 end, so that end is filled in from the germline J gene. V is TRBV23 and J is TRBJ2-1; the table's D call TRBD2 went unverified against the DNA. The CDR3 sequence is 14 residues long. The germline V gene encodes CDR1 KGHTA and CDR2 FQNQQP. The DNA read from the CDR3 is TGCTCCAGCAGTCCGACTGGGGGGTATGCTGAGCAGTTC. It translates to CSSSPTGGYAEQF. The CDR3 as a whole reads CSSSPTGGYAEQFF.

A word on this clone: Mouse gene names apply. The read ends 1 residue shy of where the CDR3 ends; the end is completed using the germline J gene. This sequence joins TRBV12-2 and TRBJ2-3, with a weak D call TRBD1 (6 bases). The germline V and J ends were trimmed by 3 bases and 0 bases, with 12 bases remaining between them. Looked up from germline, CDR1 is SGHLS and CDR2 is HYDKME. The CDR3 contains 15 residues. CDR3 bases read: TGTGCCAGCTCTTCCGACAGGTTTAGTGCAGAAACGCTGTAT. It translates to CASSSDRFSAETLY. The full CDR3 protein is CASSSDRFSAETLYF.